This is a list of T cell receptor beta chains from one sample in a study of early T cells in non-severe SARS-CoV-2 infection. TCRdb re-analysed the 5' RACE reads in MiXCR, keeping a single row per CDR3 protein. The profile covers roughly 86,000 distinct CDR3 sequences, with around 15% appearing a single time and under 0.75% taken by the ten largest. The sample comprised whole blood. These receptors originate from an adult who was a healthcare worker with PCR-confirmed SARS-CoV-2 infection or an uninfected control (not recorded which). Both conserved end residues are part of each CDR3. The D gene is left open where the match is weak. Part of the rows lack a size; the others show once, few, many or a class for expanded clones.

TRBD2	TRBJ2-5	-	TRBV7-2	CASTSAPQRGETQYF	TGTGCCAGCACCTCAGCCCCCCAGCGGGGAGAGACCCAGTACTTC
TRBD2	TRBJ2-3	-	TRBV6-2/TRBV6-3	CASSYPPGRGATDTQYF	TGTGCCAGCAGTTACCCTCCCGGGCGGGGGGCCACAGATACGCAGTATTTT
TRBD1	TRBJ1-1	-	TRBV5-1	CASSSRDSMNTEAFF	TGCGCCAGCAGCTCAAGGGACAGTATGAACACTGAAGCTTTCTTT
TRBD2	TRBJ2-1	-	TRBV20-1	CSARVTSGFHNEQFF	TGCAGTGCTAGAGTTACTAGCGGGTTCCACAATGAGCAGTTCTTC
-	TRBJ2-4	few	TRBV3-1	CASSQGRGIQYF	TGTGCCAGCAGCCAGGGACGGGGCATTCAGTACTTC
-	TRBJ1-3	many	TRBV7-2	CASSLVAGSGNTIYF	TGTGCCAGCAGCTTAGTAGCGGGGTCTGGAAACACCATATATTTT
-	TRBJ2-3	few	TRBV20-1	CVPSSQNTPDTQYF	TGCGTACCTTCGAGTCAAAACACACCAGATACGCAGTATTTT
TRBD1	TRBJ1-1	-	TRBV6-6	CASSYRRTGGSEAFF	TGTGCCAGCAGTTACAGGAGGACAGGGGGCTCTGAAGCTTTCTTT
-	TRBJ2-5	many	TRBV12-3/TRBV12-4	CASSFGSGTPWETQYF	TGTGCCAGCAGTTTTGGATCTGGGACGCCCTGGGAGACCCAGTACTTC
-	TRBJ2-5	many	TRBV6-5	CASKPGLRKETQYF	TGTGCCAGCAAACCGGGACTGAGGAAAGAGACCCAGTACTTC
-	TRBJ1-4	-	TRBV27	CASSLLGRAGEKLFF	TGTGCCAGCAGTTTATTGGGCAGGGCGGGTGAAAAACTGTTTTTT
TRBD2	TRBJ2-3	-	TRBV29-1	CSVSTRGRASGGRTDTQYF	TGCAGCGTTAGTACGAGGGGTCGGGCGAGCGGGGGGCGAACAGATACGCAGTATTTT
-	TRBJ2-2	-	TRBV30	CAWSRLAGELFF	TGTGCCTGGAGTCGACTCGCCGGGGAGCTGTTTTTT
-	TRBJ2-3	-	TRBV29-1	CSVETTETDTQYF	TGCAGCGTTGAAACGACTGAGACAGATACGCAGTATTTT
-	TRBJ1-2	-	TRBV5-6	CASSLGPVGGGYTF	TGTGCCAGCAGCTTGGGCCCGGTAGGTGGTGGCTACACCTTC
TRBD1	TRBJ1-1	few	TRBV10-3	CAIRDGTGDSTEAFF	TGTGCCATCAGGGACGGGACAGGGGATAGCACTGAAGCTTTCTTT
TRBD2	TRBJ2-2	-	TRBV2	CASTHLSGGAGELFF	TGTGCCAGCACCCATCTCAGCGGGGGGGCCGGGGAGCTGTTTTTT
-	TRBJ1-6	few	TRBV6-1	CASSEAGPNSPLHF	TGTGCCAGCAGTGAGGCGGGGCCGAATTCACCCCTCCACTTT
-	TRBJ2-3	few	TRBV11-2	CASSLGVAGLTDTQYF	TGTGCCAGCAGCTTAGGGGTGGCAGGACTCACAGATACGCAGTATTTT
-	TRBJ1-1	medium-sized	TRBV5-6	CASSLLIGEERTEAFF	TGTGCCAGCAGCTTGTTGATTGGTGAGGAGAGAACTGAAGCTTTCTTT
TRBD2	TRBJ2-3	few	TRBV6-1	CASSDGLVTDTQYF	TGTGCCAGCAGTGACGGACTAGTAACAGATACGCAGTATTTT
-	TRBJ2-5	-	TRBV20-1	CSARDLPGDF	TGCAGTGCCCGGGACCTTCCCGGGGACTTC
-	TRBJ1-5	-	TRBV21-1	CASTPNMARKWRGAGNQPQHF	TGTGCCAGCACCCCTAATATGGCACGTAAATGGAGAGGGGCCGGCAATCAGCCCCAGCATTTT